Listed here is a single T cell receptor (beta chain). Its specificity is not known. Healthy bone marrow donors made up the cohort. PCR amplification relied on 60 Vbeta primers (plus 13 Jbeta primers). The repertoire was sequenced with immunoSEQ multiplex PCR; TCRdb's copy has only in-frame clones and lacks some. In the table there are roughly 200,000 clones, roughly 80% of which are singletons. The V segment lost 3 bases and the J segment 1 base; nucleotides outside the gene matches: 8. CDR1 LNHDA and CDR2 SQIVND come from the germline V gene (reference sequence). CDR3 length: 17 amino acids. This sample is part of a study of cytomegalovirus exposure and HLA in healthy donors. At the level of the study: HLA-typed donors were the source of approximately 85 million unique TCRs, which an early data release held. The study's findings and limits: Differences between HLA loci emerged in a later analysis of TCR association rates, with DRB1 most and HLA-C fewest. Reportedly, TCR beta sequences accurately predicted HLA-A and HLA-B alleles in most subjects.

V is TRBV19 and J is TRBJ2-2, with 7 bases fitting TRBD2. The sequenced sample consisted of PBMCs. The sequence came from a woman between 18 and 30 years old in good health and CMV-seronegative. Written as DNA, the CDR3 is TGTGCCAGTAGTATTCTGGGGCTAGCGGAGAACACCGGGGAGCTGTTTTTT. Translated, it gives CASSILGLAENTGELFF.